The source of this T cell receptor beta chain is a study of T-cell memory formation after mild COVID-19 (dated by TCRdb to the early 2020s). About the study as a whole: TCR sequence clusters from the two donors were found to be largely donor specific. In a couple of donors, T-cell clones that expanded and contracted after mild COVID-19 were followed by sequencing TCRalpha and TCRbeta repertoires longitudinally. The cohort was made up of two young adult volunteers, one female and one male, who were previously healthy.

Ficoll-Paque density gradient centrifugation was used to isolate PBMCs. Comments on this clonotype: The antigen it binds to is not known. Base-call qualities are not available, and no considerably larger clone is one nucleotide away.

The CDR3, cysteine through phenylalanine, is 14 amino acids long. Only the CDR3 portion is preserved as DNA: 42 bases, with reading frame beginning at the first base. Taken from the germline V gene, the CDR1 and CDR2 loops are SQVTM and ANQGSEA. Between the V and J ends, shortened by 1 base and 2 bases respectively, the junction contains 8 bases. These reads were obtained on an Illumina NovaSeq 6000. cDNA libraries for TCRalpha and TCRbeta were prepared by 5'RACE using constant-segment primers, with sample barcodes and unique molecular identifiers added. RNA was extracted from every sample with Trizol reagent. Libraries were amplified in two PCR steps, with a second sample barcode and Illumina TruSeq adapters added in the second step. Libraries were sequenced on an Illumina NovaSeq with 2 x 150 bp paired-end reads. The study's processing was this. Reads were demultiplexed and collapsed into UMI-guided consensus sequences with migec v1.2.7. Using mixcr v2.1.11, UMI consensuses were aligned to TRA and TRB V and J templates and then assembled into clonotypes. A clonotype was counted as expanded or contracted only if both edgeR and NoisET called the change significant, with noise models trained on biological replicates. For edgeR calls, the cutoffs were a false discovery rate-adjusted p below 0.01 and a log2 fold-change threshold of 1. As an exploratory analysis of dynamics, max-normalized trajectories of the 1000 most abundant clonotypes were examined with PCA combined with hierarchical clustering. Separately sequenced CD4+ and CD8+ repertoires were used to assign the CD4 or CD8 phenotype of responding clones. The public reads were run again by TCRdb, first through fastp at Q25 and then through MiXCR, and only productive beta chains were kept. Each record represents a unique CDR3 protein, reported with the most common genes and DNA among its rows. TCRdb's processing, not the study's, gives the V and J calls here. The table for this sample lists about 150,000 distinct CDR3 sequences; more than 14% of them were counted only once. The ten largest clones add up to about 14% of the sample.

Results the study describes overall, beyond this receptor: Only a couple of mild cases were covered by the study, and larger cohorts that include severe cases with pre-infection samples were considered necessary. Balanced CD4/CD8 phenotypes were observed for clones contracting from day 15 to 85, whereas a bias towards CD4+ was observed for a second wave of clones expanding from day 15 to 37. Contracting CD4+ clones appeared mostly in the CM and EM memory subsets, whereas CD8+ clones were enriched in EMRA. The second-wave clones that peaked on day 37 were not confirmed to be SARS-CoV-2 specific. Some responding clones were detected in pre-infection memory, suggesting pre-existing cross-reactive memory T cells joined the SARS-CoV-2 response.

The chain was built from TRBV29-1 and TRBJ2-2, with a tentative D gene TRBD1 over 5 matching bases. The sample was PBMCs or a T cell subset sorted from them (not recorded which). The source is an adult woman who had mild COVID-19 (a few samples of this study predate the infection). The sample titles of this study are shuffled in the database, so cell type and time point are left out; the donor was told from shared clones. This receptor carries the CDR3 CSVEAGANTGELFF. The bases read TGCAGCGTTGAAGCTGGGGCTAACACCGGGGAGCTGTTTTTT.